This T cell receptor (beta chain) appears in the sequencing data of a study of monozygotic twins with inflammatory bowel disease. Study-wide points: No difference in repertoire similarity was seen between concordant and discordant twins, possibly because power was limited.

TCRdb re-called the 5' RACE reads and catalogs CDR3 proteins one per entry, DNA excluded. The sample has more than 300,000 distinct CDR3 sequences. This CDR3 has 16 amino acids. Germline values: CDR1 MDHEN, CDR2 SYDVKM. In the case of this clonotype: Its antigen is as yet unknown.

The sequence was obtained from a human donor with ulcerative colitis or Crohn's disease, or a healthy co-twin of an affected twin (not recorded which). This chain uses TRBV28 with TRBJ1-2; TCRdb's D call of TRBD1 is untestable without DNA. Sequencing used blood. CDR3 amino acids: CASSSPRDRGKLGYTF.